This is a list of T cell receptor beta chains from one sample in a study of T-cell memory formation after mild COVID-19. Using its own MiXCR run on the 5' RACE reads, TCRdb lists one record per CDR3 protein. Of 120,000 to 150,000 distinct CDR3 sequences listed, 13% to 15% are singletons. Input material: PBMCs or a T cell subset sorted from them (not recorded which). Receptors originate from an adult woman who had mild COVID-19 (a few samples of this study predate the infection). Cell type and time point are not known. Each CDR3 is given with its conserved first and last residue. Each record gives: J gene, D gene, V gene, clone size, CDR3 protein, CDR3 DNA. D genes are given only for firm matches. Rows may omit the clone size; those that give it use once, few, many or a size class.

TRBJ2-5,.,TRBV7-6,.,CASSPTDKETQYF,TGTGCCAGCAGCCCGACGGATAAAGAGACCCAGTACTTC
TRBJ2-7,.,TRBV3-1,.,CASSQEMGYYEQYF,TGTGCCAGCAGCCAAGAGATGGGGTACTACGAGCAGTACTTC
TRBJ1-4,.,TRBV7-9,.,CASSLVIGSNEKLFF,TGTGCCAGCAGCTTAGTTATCGGGAGTAATGAAAAACTGTTTTTT
TRBJ2-1,TRBD2,TRBV7-9,.,CASSSGTSAYNEQFF,TGTGCCAGCAGCTCCGGGACTAGCGCCTACAATGAGCAGTTCTTC
TRBJ1-1,.,TRBV4-1,.,CASSQDRVTVGAFF,TGCGCCAGCAGCCAAGATAGGGTAACGGTGGGAGCTTTCTTT
TRBJ2-7,TRBD2,TRBV24-1,few,CATSDLTSGRTGSYEQYF,TGTGCCACCAGTGATTTGACTAGCGGGAGAACGGGTTCCTACGAGCAGTACTTC
TRBJ2-1,TRBD2,TRBV29-1,.,CSVWTSGRADEQFF,TGCAGCGTTTGGACTAGCGGGAGGGCCGATGAGCAGTTCTTC
TRBJ2-2,.,TRBV7-2,few,CASSFLGGVATGELFF,TGTGCCAGCAGCTTCCTTGGAGGGGTCGCCACCGGGGAGCTGTTTTTT
TRBJ2-3,.,TRBV29-1,.,CSVEDGGGYTQYF,TGCAGCGTTGAAGATGGAGGGGGTTATACGCAGTATTTT
TRBJ2-1,TRBD2,TRBV5-6,few,CASSLGSGIVDNEQFF,TGTGCCAGCAGCTTGGGAAGCGGGATTGTCGACAATGAGCAGTTCTTC
TRBJ2-7,TRBD1,TRBV7-9,.,CASSLPDRGLVYF,TGTGCCAGCAGCTTACCTGACAGGGGGCTCGTGTACTTC
TRBJ2-1,TRBD2,TRBV6-6,few,CASSSRERDEQFF,TGTGCCAGTAGTTCGCGGGAGAGGGATGAGCAGTTCTTC
TRBJ2-7,TRBD1,TRBV15,.,CATSRERTGAHEQYF,TGTGCCACCAGCAGAGAAAGGACAGGGGCCCACGAGCAGTACTTC
TRBJ2-5,TRBD1,TRBV12-3/TRBV12-4,many,CASSWTDRGEETQYF,TGTGCCAGCAGTTGGACGGACAGGGGGGAAGAGACCCAGTACTTC
TRBJ2-7,.,TRBV11-2,.,CASSLGTLYEQYF,TGTGCCAGCAGCTTAGGGACACTATACGAGCAGTACTTC
TRBJ2-5,TRBD2,TRBV6-5,.,CASNSLAGEYF,TGTGCCAGCAACTCACTAGCGGGGGAGTACTTC
TRBJ1-1,TRBD1,TRBV7-9,.,CASSLARQGSESEAFF,TGTGCCAGCAGCTTAGCCAGACAGGGTTCAGAGTCTGAAGCTTTCTTT
TRBJ2-1,TRBD2,TRBV6-2/TRBV6-3,few,CASSPRESGRTEQFF,TGTGCCAGCAGTCCCCGGGAAAGCGGGAGAACTGAGCAGTTCTTC
TRBJ2-7,.,TRBV6-1,few,CASSEEGDGSYEQYF,TGTGCCAGCAGTGAAGAGGGGGACGGCTCCTACGAGCAGTACTTC
TRBJ2-1,TRBD2,TRBV12-3/TRBV12-4,.,CASSTGTSGGDNEQFF,TGTGCCAGCAGCACCGGGACTAGCGGGGGGGACAATGAGCAGTTCTTC
TRBJ2-1,.,TRBV5-6,.,CASSHSLVTSGNEQFF,TGTGCCAGCAGCCACTCACTAGTCACTTCGGGCAATGAGCAGTTCTTC
TRBJ1-6,TRBD1,TRBV20-1,few,CSARDLSGTVALHF,TGCAGTGCTAGAGATCTTTCCGGGACAGTTGCCCTCCACTTT
TRBJ1-1,.,TRBV6-4,once,CASRGGRGGTEAFF,TGTGCCAGCCGAGGTGGTAGGGGCGGCACTGAAGCTTTCTTT
TRBJ2-3,.,TRBV20-1,.,CSATRSRLGTDTQYF,TGCAGTGCAACCCGGTCCCGCCTCGGCACAGATACGCAGTATTTT
TRBJ2-7,.,TRBV12-3/TRBV12-4,.,CASSPTTSYEQYF,TGTGCCAGCAGTCCCACGACCTCCTACGAGCAGTACTTC
TRBJ2-7,.,TRBV29-1,few,CSVVVRGYHEQYF,TGCAGCGTTGTCGTCCGGGGGTACCACGAGCAGTACTTC
TRBJ2-7,.,TRBV25-1,many,CASSDGNSYEQYF,TGTGCCAGCAGTGATGGAAACTCCTACGAGCAGTACTTC
TRBJ1-5,TRBD1,TRBV15,few,CATSRSGGDQPQHF,TGTGCCACCAGCAGATCAGGGGGGGATCAGCCCCAGCATTTT
TRBJ2-2,TRBD1,TRBV12-3/TRBV12-4,few,CASSRFRDRVSGELFF,TGTGCCAGCAGTCGCTTCCGGGACAGGGTCTCGGGGGAGCTGTTTTTT
TRBJ2-7,.,TRBV4-3,many,CASSQGSTGRHHEQYF,TGCGCCAGCAGCCAAGGGTCTACAGGGAGGCACCACGAGCAGTACTTC
TRBJ1-3,.,TRBV12-3/TRBV12-4,.,CASSLFTSGNTIYF,TGTGCCAGCAGTTTATTCACCTCTGGAAACACCATATATTTT
TRBJ2-1,.,TRBV7-9,.,CAWAENSYNEQFF,TGTGCCTGGGCGGAGAATTCCTACAATGAGCAGTTCTTC
TRBJ2-2,.,TRBV9,.,CASMETNTGELFF,TGTGCCAGCATGGAGACGAACACCGGGGAGCTGTTTTTT
TRBJ2-3,TRBD2,TRBV20-1,few,CSASRASGPDTQYF,TGCAGTGCTAGTCGGGCTAGCGGGCCAGATACGCAGTATTTT
TRBJ2-6,.,TRBV19,few,CASSRDGSSGANVLTF,TGTGCCAGTAGTAGGGACGGCAGCTCTGGGGCCAACGTCCTGACTTTC
TRBJ2-1,TRBD2,TRBV20-1,few,CSARTPGTISYNEQFF,TGCAGTGCTAGAACCCCCGGGACTATCTCCTACAATGAGCAGTTCTTC
TRBJ2-7,.,TRBV12-3/TRBV12-4,.,CASTEGGDPEQYF,TGTGCCAGCACCGAGGGGGGAGATCCCGAGCAGTACTTC
TRBJ2-7,.,TRBV13,.,CASSSTVHEQYF,TGTGCCAGCAGCTCGACGGTCCACGAGCAGTACTTC
TRBJ1-1,.,TRBV20-1,few,CSARGPTARSTEAFF,TGCAGTGCTAGAGGTCCGACAGCGCGGAGCACTGAAGCTTTCTTT
TRBJ2-7,.,TRBV7-9,few,CASSLENDEQYF,TGTGCCAGCAGCTTAGAAAACGACGAGCAGTACTTC
TRBJ2-7,TRBD2,TRBV7-2,.,CASSSPHGLAGVEQYF,TGTGCCAGCAGCTCCCCCCACGGACTAGCGGGAGTCGAGCAGTACTTC
TRBJ2-7,.,TRBV27,once,CASSWRAIGNEQYF,TGTGCCAGCAGTTGGAGGGCAATTGGGAACGAGCAGTACTTC
TRBJ1-2,.,TRBV15,.,CATSELQRSGYGYTF,TGTGCCACCAGCGAACTACAGCGTTCGGGTTATGGCTACACCTTC
TRBJ2-7,TRBD1,TRBV20-1,.,CSARDYDRGGRYEQYF,TGCAGTGCTAGGGATTACGACAGGGGTGGGCGCTACGAGCAGTACTTC
TRBJ2-5,.,TRBV4-3,few,CASSLTAGSGTQYF,TGCGCCAGCAGCCTTACCGCGGGATCCGGGACCCAGTACTTC
TRBJ2-5,TRBD1,TRBV15,.,CATSRQGPGRETQYF,TGTGCCACCTCTAGACAGGGCCCAGGTCGAGAGACCCAGTACTTC
TRBJ2-1,.,TRBV11-3,.,CASSYTGEQFF,TGTGCCAGCAGCTACACCGGGGAGCAGTTCTTC
TRBJ2-7,.,TRBV20-1,many,CSANSVASVRQEEQYF,TGCAGTGCTAACTCCGTGGCTAGCGTCAGACAGGAGGAGCAGTACTTC
TRBJ2-5,.,TRBV2,few,CASMGRGEETQYF,TGTGCCAGCATGGGCAGGGGGGAAGAGACCCAGTACTTC
TRBJ2-5,.,TRBV3-1,few,CASSQDIFSETQYF,TGTGCCAGCAGCCAAGATATATTCTCGGAGACCCAGTACTTC
TRBJ2-2,.,TRBV4-1,.,CASSQTGTPNTGELFF,TGCGCCAGCAGCCAAACCGGGACACCGAACACCGGGGAGCTGTTTTTT
TRBJ2-7,.,TRBV4-3,.,CASSRLGDTYEQYF,TGCGCCAGCAGTCGACTAGGGGACACCTACGAGCAGTACTTC
TRBJ2-1,TRBD1,TRBV29-1,.,CSVATGGHYNEQFF,TGCAGCGTTGCAACAGGGGGGCACTACAATGAGCAGTTCTTC
TRBJ1-5,.,TRBV12-5,.,CASGPRRNQPQHF,TGTGCTAGTGGTCCCAGACGCAATCAGCCCCAGCATTTT
TRBJ2-1,TRBD2,TRBV12-3/TRBV12-4,medium-sized,CASLGTGGVNEQFF,TGTGCCAGCCTAGGGACCGGGGGGGTCAATGAGCAGTTCTTC